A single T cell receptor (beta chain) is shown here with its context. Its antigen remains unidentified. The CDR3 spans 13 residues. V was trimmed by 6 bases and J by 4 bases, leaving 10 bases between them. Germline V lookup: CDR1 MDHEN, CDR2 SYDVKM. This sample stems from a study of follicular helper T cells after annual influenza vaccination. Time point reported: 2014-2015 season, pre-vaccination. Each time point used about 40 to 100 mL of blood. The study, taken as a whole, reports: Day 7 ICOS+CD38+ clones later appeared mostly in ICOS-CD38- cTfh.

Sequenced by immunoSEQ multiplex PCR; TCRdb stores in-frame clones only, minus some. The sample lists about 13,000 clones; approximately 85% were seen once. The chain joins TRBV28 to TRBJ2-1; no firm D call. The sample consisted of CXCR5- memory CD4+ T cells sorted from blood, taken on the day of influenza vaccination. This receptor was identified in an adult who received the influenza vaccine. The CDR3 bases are TGTGCCAGCAGCGGGCCGGGTTACAATGAGCAGTTCTTC. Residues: CASSGPGYNEQFF.